The rows below give T cell receptor beta chains drawn from one sample of a study of post-analysis software for immune sequencing data. TCRdb processed the PCR reads anew with MiXCR; each CDR3 protein has one entry. The sample lists 170,000 or so distinct CDR3 sequences, over 25% seen once, with roughly 1.6% in the top ten. The sequencing input was blood. These receptor sequences come from a girl aged 10-17 years with multiple sclerosis. Each CDR3 is given with its conserved first and last residue. The D gene is left open where the match is weak. Expanded clones get a size class; other rows say once, few or many, or leave the size out.

v_call: TRBV5-5; d_call: -; clone_size: -; j_call: TRBJ2-2; cdr3_nt: TGTGCCAGTTACGAAAGAAGGGCGCGCGACGGGGAGCTGTTTTTT; cdr3_aa: CASYERRARDGELFF
v_call: TRBV12-3/TRBV12-4; d_call: TRBD2; clone_size: -; j_call: TRBJ2-1; cdr3_nt: TGTGCCAGCGGCATAGCGGGAGGGCCTTACAATGGGCAGTTCTTC; cdr3_aa: CASGIAGGPYNGQFF
v_call: TRBV6-4; d_call: -; clone_size: -; j_call: TRBJ2-7; cdr3_nt: TGTGCCAGCAATGAAAATTCGGACAGTTACAATGAGCAGTACTTC; cdr3_aa: CASNENSDSYNEQYF
v_call: TRBV7-2; d_call: -; clone_size: -; j_call: TRBJ2-1; cdr3_nt: TGTGCCAGCAGCAACAAGGGTAATGAGCAGTTCTTC; cdr3_aa: CASSNKGNEQFF
v_call: TRBV29-1; d_call: -; clone_size: -; j_call: TRBJ2-5; cdr3_nt: TGCAGCGTTGGGACAGTTCTCCGGGAGACCCAGTACTTC; cdr3_aa: CSVGTVLRETQYF
v_call: TRBV10-2; d_call: -; clone_size: -; j_call: TRBJ1-1; cdr3_nt: TGCGCCAGCAGACTGGGGGATTGGGTAATGAACACTGAAGCTTTCTTT; cdr3_aa: CASRLGDWVMNTEAFF
v_call: TRBV29-1; d_call: -; clone_size: -; j_call: TRBJ2-2; cdr3_nt: TGCAGCGTTGACATTTACACCGGGGAGCTGTTTTTT; cdr3_aa: CSVDIYTGELFF
v_call: TRBV10-3; d_call: -; clone_size: many; j_call: TRBJ2-3; cdr3_nt: TGTGCCATCAGTGGGCCGGGTTCGGCGTGGGGCGAGCAGTATTTT; cdr3_aa: CAISGPGSAWGEQYF
v_call: TRBV7-8; d_call: -; clone_size: few; j_call: TRBJ1-1; cdr3_nt: TGTGCCAGCAGCTTAATCGGGGGGACGGAAGCTTTCTTT; cdr3_aa: CASSLIGGTEAFF
v_call: TRBV9; d_call: -; clone_size: many; j_call: TRBJ2-1; cdr3_nt: TGTGCCAGCAGCGGGAGTGGAGAGTGGGATGAGCAGTTCTTC; cdr3_aa: CASSGSGEWDEQFF
v_call: TRBV11-2; d_call: -; clone_size: -; j_call: TRBJ2-1; cdr3_nt: TGTGCCAGCAGCTTAGACTCTAGGGGCAATGAGCAGTTCTTC; cdr3_aa: CASSLDSRGNEQFF
v_call: TRBV20-1; d_call: TRBD2; clone_size: many; j_call: TRBJ2-7; cdr3_nt: TGCAGTGCTAGAGCCTCTGGGACTAGCGGGATAGGGCGCGAGCAGTACTTC; cdr3_aa: CSARASGTSGIGREQYF
v_call: TRBV11-3; d_call: TRBD1; clone_size: few; j_call: TRBJ2-6; cdr3_nt: TGTGCCAGCAGCTCCGGACAGGGTGGGGCCAACGTCCTGACTTTC; cdr3_aa: CASSSGQGGANVLTF
v_call: TRBV7-2; d_call: TRBD2; clone_size: few; j_call: TRBJ2-7; cdr3_nt: TGTGCCAGCAGGGAAGGACTAGCGGCGTACTACGAGCAGTACTTC; cdr3_aa: CASREGLAAYYEQYF
v_call: TRBV6-1; d_call: -; clone_size: many; j_call: TRBJ2-3; cdr3_nt: TGTGCCAGCATCCCAATGGGGATACGGACAGATACGCAGTATTTT; cdr3_aa: CASIPMGIRTDTQYF
v_call: TRBV11-2; d_call: -; clone_size: -; j_call: TRBJ2-3; cdr3_nt: TGTGCCAGCAGTTTATTTCCACCCAGACACAACTTTCGAGATACGCAGTATTTT; cdr3_aa: CASSLFPPRHNFRDTQYF
v_call: TRBV5-6; d_call: -; clone_size: once; j_call: TRBJ2-1; cdr3_nt: TGTGCCAGCAGCGTGGTTGGCAAATACAATGAGCAGTTCTTC; cdr3_aa: CASSVVGKYNEQFF
v_call: TRBV5-1; d_call: TRBD1; clone_size: -; j_call: TRBJ1-1; cdr3_nt: TGCGCCAGCAGCACGGACAGGGTCAGCGAAGCTTTCTTT; cdr3_aa: CASSTDRVSEAFF
v_call: TRBV18; d_call: -; clone_size: many; j_call: TRBJ1-5; cdr3_nt: TGTGCCAGCTCACCTCAGAGCGGGTTTGGGAGGGCCAATCAGCCCCAGCATTTT; cdr3_aa: CASSPQSGFGRANQPQHF
v_call: TRBV12-3/TRBV12-4; d_call: -; clone_size: many; j_call: TRBJ1-6; cdr3_nt: TGTGCCAGCAGTCCCAGAAACTCGATCCGGGACGATTCACCCCTCCACTTT; cdr3_aa: CASSPRNSIRDDSPLHF
v_call: TRBV20-1; d_call: -; clone_size: -; j_call: TRBJ1-4; cdr3_nt: TGCAGTGCTAGATGGAATGGTGAAAAACTGTTTTTT; cdr3_aa: CSARWNGEKLFF
v_call: TRBV10-3; d_call: TRBD2; clone_size: -; j_call: TRBJ2-1; cdr3_nt: TGTGCCATCAAACTAGCGGGGGCCGACAATGAGCAGTTCTTC; cdr3_aa: CAIKLAGADNEQFF
v_call: TRBV29-1; d_call: TRBD1; clone_size: many; j_call: TRBJ2-5; cdr3_nt: TGCAGCGTTGAAGAGGGACAGGGAGCGGGTGAGACCCAGTACTTC; cdr3_aa: CSVEEGQGAGETQYF
v_call: TRBV5-1; d_call: -; clone_size: -; j_call: TRBJ1-1; cdr3_nt: TGCGCCAGCAGCGGAGGACAGACGAACACTGAAGCTTTCTTT; cdr3_aa: CASSGGQTNTEAFF
v_call: TRBV5-6; d_call: -; clone_size: many; j_call: TRBJ1-2; cdr3_nt: TGCGCCAGCAGCACGGACAGCTATGGCTACACCTTC; cdr3_aa: CASSTDSYGYTF
v_call: TRBV7-9; d_call: -; clone_size: many; j_call: TRBJ2-5; cdr3_nt: TGTGCCAGCAGCTCCCCAGGGTGGGGAGAGACCCAGTACTTC; cdr3_aa: CASSSPGWGETQYF
v_call: TRBV29-1; d_call: -; clone_size: many; j_call: TRBJ1-5; cdr3_nt: TGCAGCGTTGGAGGACTGGGGCAGCCCCAGCATTTT; cdr3_aa: CSVGGLGQPQHF
v_call: TRBV12-3/TRBV12-4; d_call: TRBD1; clone_size: -; j_call: TRBJ2-5; cdr3_nt: TGTGCCAGCAGTTTTGAGGGGGCAAGGTACTTC; cdr3_aa: CASSFEGARYF
v_call: TRBV29-1; d_call: TRBD1; clone_size: many; j_call: TRBJ2-4; cdr3_nt: TGCAGCGTGCGGACAGGACTAGCCAAAAACATTCAGTACTTC; cdr3_aa: CSVRTGLAKNIQYF
v_call: TRBV7-9; d_call: TRBD1; clone_size: -; j_call: TRBJ1-5; cdr3_nt: TGTGCCAGCAGCCATGACAGGGTGCGGGCCCAAGGAGGTCAGCCCCAGCATTTT; cdr3_aa: CASSHDRVRAQGGQPQHF
v_call: TRBV20-1; d_call: -; clone_size: many; j_call: TRBJ1-2; cdr3_nt: TGCAGTGCCACCGGACAAAGTGGCTACACCTTC; cdr3_aa: CSATGQSGYTF
v_call: TRBV7-8; d_call: -; clone_size: many; j_call: TRBJ2-1; cdr3_nt: TGTGCCAGCAACTCCAACGGTGGGGTCCTTAGCTCCTACAATGAGCAGTTCTTC; cdr3_aa: CASNSNGGVLSSYNEQFF
v_call: TRBV7-7; d_call: -; clone_size: few; j_call: TRBJ2-1; cdr3_nt: TGTGCTAGCAGCTCCGGAGGTCTCACTAACAATGAGCAGTTCTTC; cdr3_aa: CASSSGGLTNNEQFF
v_call: TRBV5-1; d_call: TRBD2; clone_size: -; j_call: TRBJ2-5; cdr3_nt: TGCGCCAGCAGCTTTTCTAGCGGGGCCTTCAATGAGCAGTACTTC; cdr3_aa: CASSFSSGAFNEQYF
v_call: TRBV10-3; d_call: TRBD2; clone_size: many; j_call: TRBJ2-1; cdr3_nt: TGTGCCACCACCCAGACTAGCGGGAGCGGCAATGAGCAGTTCTTC; cdr3_aa: CATTQTSGSGNEQFF
v_call: TRBV18; d_call: -; clone_size: many; j_call: TRBJ1-1; cdr3_nt: TGTGCCAGCTCAGAACAAGGGTTGAACACTGAAGCTTTCTTT; cdr3_aa: CASSEQGLNTEAFF
v_call: TRBV29-1; d_call: -; clone_size: -; j_call: TRBJ1-4; cdr3_nt: TGCAGCGTGTCCGAGCAGGAATGGGAAAAACTGTTTTTT; cdr3_aa: CSVSEQEWEKLFF
v_call: TRBV29-1; d_call: -; clone_size: many; j_call: TRBJ2-1; cdr3_nt: TGCAGCGTTGAAGATACATCCCGCCGAGGTCCCGGATCCTACAATGAGCAGTTCTTC; cdr3_aa: CSVEDTSRRGPGSYNEQFF
v_call: TRBV28; d_call: -; clone_size: many; j_call: TRBJ2-1; cdr3_nt: TGTGCCAGCAGTTTAGGTACGCTGGGCAGCTACAATGAGCAGTTCTTC; cdr3_aa: CASSLGTLGSYNEQFF
v_call: TRBV29-1; d_call: -; clone_size: -; j_call: TRBJ2-3; cdr3_nt: TGCAGCGTTGAAGAGGAAGGGAGTAGGGCAGATACGCAGTATTTT; cdr3_aa: CSVEEEGSRADTQYF
v_call: TRBV28; d_call: -; clone_size: -; j_call: TRBJ1-6; cdr3_nt: TGTGCCAGCAGTTTATTAGGGAGTGGTTCACCCCTCCACTTT; cdr3_aa: CASSLLGSGSPLHF
v_call: TRBV5-6; d_call: TRBD1; clone_size: many; j_call: TRBJ1-5; cdr3_nt: TGTGCCAGCAGCTTAGGACAGGCCGGCAATCAGCCCCAGCATTTT; cdr3_aa: CASSLGQAGNQPQHF
v_call: TRBV7-2; d_call: -; clone_size: -; j_call: TRBJ1-2; cdr3_nt: TGTGCCAGCAGCTTAGAACCGGGAAACGCTGGTGGCTACACCTTC; cdr3_aa: CASSLEPGNAGGYTF
v_call: TRBV12-3/TRBV12-4; d_call: TRBD1; clone_size: many; j_call: TRBJ1-2; cdr3_nt: TGTGCCAGCAGCCCCCGGGACAGGGGGTATGGCTACACCTTC; cdr3_aa: CASSPRDRGYGYTF
v_call: TRBV3-1; d_call: TRBD2; clone_size: -; j_call: TRBJ2-7; cdr3_nt: TGTGCCAGCAGCCTGGGGACTAGCGGCATGGGTGAGCAGTACTTC; cdr3_aa: CASSLGTSGMGEQYF
v_call: TRBV10-3; d_call: -; clone_size: many; j_call: TRBJ2-5; cdr3_nt: TGTGCCATCAGTGAGTCCCCCCCAGGGACCCAGTACTTC; cdr3_aa: CAISESPPGTQYF